The 23 T cell receptor beta chains below were found in one sample sequenced in a study of cytomegalovirus exposure and HLA in healthy donors. Primers for the PCR totalled 60 Vbeta and 13 Jbeta. Sequenced by immunoSEQ multiplex PCR; TCRdb stores in-frame clones only, minus some. There are some 140,000 clones in the sample; 73% occur only once, and 1% to 1.5% lies in the top ten. Sequenced: PBMCs. These TCRs come from a woman aged 40 to 55 in good health and CMV-seronegative.

V usage is TRBV5-5 and J usage is TRBJ2-7; 10 bases map to TRBD1. The CDR3 totals 15 residues. Germline V CDR1 and CDR2: SGHKS, YYEKEE (reference sequence). Trimming removed 5 bases from V and 3 bases from J; junction bases left unmatched: 8. The CDR3 loop is CASSLGGQGFYEQYF. The CDR3 DNA follows: TGTGCCAGCAGTCTGGGGGGACAGGGGTTCTACGAGCAGTACTTC.

The CDR3 coding sequence is TGCAGTGCTATCTGGGCTTATGGCTACACCTTC. It encodes CSAIWAYGYTF. The V and J genes are TRBV20-1 and TRBJ1-2; D ambiguous. CDR3 length: 11 amino acids. CDR1 is DFQATT and CDR2 is SNEGSKA in the germline V gene (reference sequence). Trimming shortened V by 4 bases and J by 5 bases, and 8 bases separated the two germline ends.

In its sample, this clone was seen a few times. V is TRBV6-5 and J is TRBJ1-1, with 7 bases aligning to TRBD1. The CDR3 is made up of 14 amino acids. V was pared by 2 bases and J by 1 base, with 1 base of the junction left unmatched. Germline CDR1 reads MNHEY; CDR2 reads SVGAGI. CDR3 DNA: TGTGCCAGCAGTTACCAGGGGGGGAACACTGAAGCTTTCTTT. Amino acids: CASSYQGGNTEAFF.

J is TRBJ2-2 and V is TRBV6-1; D gene unclear. Trimming cost V 0 bases and J 7 bases, with 12 bases left between them. Germline lookup yields CDR1 MNHNS and CDR2 SASEGT. CDR3 size: 15 residues. CDR3 residues: CASSEAWAHYGELFF. In DNA form, the CDR3 reads TGTGCCAGCAGTGAAGCGTGGGCCCATTACGGGGAGCTGTTTTTT.

V usage is TRBV19 and J usage is TRBJ1-2, with TRBD1 as a possible D gene (6 bases). V was clipped by 6 bases and J by 8 bases, with 16 bases between them. Germline values: CDR1 LNHDA, CDR2 SQIVND (reference sequence). The CDR3 totals 13 residues. In DNA form, the CDR3 reads TGTGCCAGTAGGGCGACAGGCTATGAGGGCTACACCTTC. Its translation is CASRATGYEGYTF.

This sequence joins TRBV2 and TRBJ1-3, with 8 bases matching TRBD1. Germline-derived CDR1 and CDR2 are SNHLY and FYNNEI. The CDR3 is made up of 19 amino acids. V shed 2 bases and J 0 bases; nucleotides not matched to a gene: 12. In DNA form, the CDR3 reads TGTGCCAGCAGTGAATTACGCAGGGGGCCCGTTAACTCTGGAAACACCATATATTTT. Translating gives CASSELRRGPVNSGNTIYF.

This chain joins TRBV15 and TRBJ1-6; D unresolved. Germline CDR1 LNHNV, CDR2 YYDKDF (reference sequence). Trimming removed 6 bases at V and 11 bases at J, with 14 bases between. CDR3 length: 13 amino acids. The CDR3 DNA reads TGTGCCACCAGTAAGCCCTCACCGGCACCCCTCCACTTT. Its translation is CATSKPSPAPLHF.

V gene TRBV5-1 combines with J gene TRBJ1-5; no clear D. V lost 1 base to trimming and J lost 5 bases, with 10 bases between them. Germline CDR1 reads SGHRS; CDR2 reads YFSETQ. This CDR3 comprises 14 residues. The CDR3 DNA follows: TGCGCCAGCAGCTTGAACAGCCCAGATCAGCCCCAGCATTTT. This encodes CASSLNSPDQPQHF. Full variable domain (missing parts from reference TRBV5-1 and TRBJ1-5): KAGVTQTPRYLIKTRGQQVTLSCSPISGHRSVSWYQQTPGQGLQFLFEYFSETQRNKGNFPGRFSGRQFSNSRSEMNVSTLELGDSALYLCASSLNSPDQPQHFGDGTRLSIL.

The V call is TRBV2, the J call TRBJ1-4, with 9 bases identical to TRBD1. V shed 6 bases, J shed 4 bases, and the junction held 9 bases outside the gene matches. This CDR3 is 16 amino acids long. Germline V CDR1 and CDR2: SNHLY, FYNNEI. The CDR3, as DNA: TGTGCCAGCAGCCCCGGGACAGGGCCCTATAATGAAAAACTGTTTTTT. This codes for CASSPGTGPYNEKLFF.

This clone showed up just once. The chain is built from TRBV19 and TRBJ1-1; tentative D call: TRBD1 (6 bases). Germline assignment: CDR1 LNHDA and CDR2 SQIVND (reference sequence). The CDR3 length is 14 residues. Trimming pared 5 bases from V and 3 bases from J, leaving 13 bases between. CDR3 DNA: TGTGCCAGTAGTTCAGGGGAGGGGTACACTGAAGCTTTCTTT. It yields the protein CASSSGEGYTEAFF.

The table lists this clone with many counts. This sequence joins TRBV10-3 and TRBJ1-4; D unresolved. The V gene's germline CDR1 is ENHRY and CDR2 SYGVKD. The CDR3 runs to 12 residues. With 10 bases removed from V and 10 bases from J, the gap between germline ends came to 16 bases. This CDR3 is CATHVAGGKLFF. As DNA, the CDR3 is TGTGCCACCCACGTTGCTGGAGGAAAACTGTTTTTT.

In regard to this clone: The sample has other DNA sequences that encode this CDR3 too. The chain recombines TRBV5-1 with TRBJ2-1, with 12 bases matching TRBD2. The trim removed 3 bases at V and 5 bases at J, leaving 3 bases unmatched. Germline CDR1 is SGHRS and CDR2 is YFSETQ. CDR3 length equals 15 residues. As DNA, the CDR3 is TGCGCCAGCAGCTACAGACTAGCGGGGGACAATGAGCAGTTCTTC. It translates to CASSYRLAGDNEQFF.

This CDR3 reads CAIRDHDKNTEAFF. As DNA, the CDR3 is TGTGCCATCAGAGACCACGACAAGAACACTGAAGCTTTCTTT. The rearrangement joins TRBV10-3 to TRBJ1-1; D gene uncertain. The CDR3 is 14 amino acids. V was shortened by 6 bases and J by 1 base, with 12 bases between the two germline ends. Germline V gene sequence: CDR1 ENHRY, CDR2 SYGVKD.

The V and J genes are TRBV10-3 and TRBJ2-2; 8 bases fit TRBD1. Losses at the gene ends were 0 bases for V and 6 bases for J; bases not matched to a gene: 3. The germline gives CDR1 ENHRY, CDR2 SYGVKD. The CDR3 is 15 amino acids. Here the CDR3 DNA reads TGTGCCATCAGTGAGTCGAGGACAGGGTCCGGGGAGCTGTTTTTT. Translated, it gives CAISESRTGSGELFF.

This chain uses TRBV6-5 with TRBJ2-2; 7 positions match TRBD1. J gave up 8 bases and V 6 bases, and 6 bases lay outside the gene matches. This CDR3 contains 13 residues. Germline lookup yields CDR1 MNHEY and CDR2 SVGAGI. This CDR3 is CASRLTGPGELFF. The CDR3 DNA sequence: TGTGCCAGCAGACTGACAGGGCCTGGGGAGCTGTTTTTT.

The V and J genes are TRBV7-8 and TRBJ1-1, with 9 bases identical to TRBD1. The CDR3 has 15 residues. Germline V gene lookup returns CDR1 SGHVS and CDR2 FQNEAQ. The junction had 3 bases not matched to a gene; V was cut back by 2 bases and J by 2 bases. The chain's CDR3 is CASSLRDRANTEAFF. The CDR3, as DNA: TGTGCCAGCAGCTTAAGGGACAGGGCCAACACTGAAGCTTTCTTT.

This chain connects TRBV7-2 to TRBJ2-1; 7 positions agree with TRBD1. With V trimmed by 5 bases and J by 3 bases, 4 bases remained unmatched. CDR3 length equals 14 residues. Per the germline V gene, CDR1 is SGHTA and CDR2 is FQGNSA. The CDR3: CASSRQGDYNEQFF. CDR3 DNA sequence: TGTGCCAGCAGCCGACAGGGCGACTACAATGAGCAGTTCTTC.

This clone was detected a few times. The J gene is TRBJ1-1, the V gene TRBV5-1; 9 nucleotides agree with TRBD1. Trimming cost V 4 bases and J 5 bases; bases outside gene matches: 6. There are 14 residues in the CDR3. Germline V gives CDR1 SGHRS, CDR2 YFSETQ. The CDR3 here is CASSQQGAGTEAFF. CDR3 sequence (DNA): TGCGCCAGCAGCCAACAGGGGGCTGGAACTGAAGCTTTCTTT.

This chain connects TRBV19 to TRBJ2-7; tentative D call: TRBD2 (7 bases). The CDR3 consists of 14 residues. The V and J ends lost 6 bases and 1 base respectively, with 13 bases between them. The germline CDR1 and CDR2 sequences are LNHDA and SQIVND (reference sequence). The CDR3 nucleotides are TGTGCCAGTAGCCTTAAGGGGGGGTCCTACGAGCAGTACGTC. Encoded protein: CASSLKGGSYEQYV.

This clone was counted only a few times. V is TRBV12-5 and J is TRBJ1-1; D possibly corresponds to TRBD1 (6 bases). Trimming cost V 1 base and J 2 bases, with 11 bases left between them. The V gene's germline CDR1 is LGHNT and CDR2 FRNRAP. The CDR3 loop spans 15 amino acids. The DNA of the CDR3 is TGTGCTAGTGGTTTGGGGGGGCGCGGAAACACTGAAGCTTTCTTT. This sequence encodes CASGLGGRGNTEAFF. The whole variable domain, remainder taken from reference TRBV12-5 and TRBJ1-1, is DARVTQTPRHKVTEMGQEVTMRCQPILGHNTVFWYRQTMMQGLELLAYFRNRAPLDDSGMPKDRFSAEMPDATLATLKIQPSEPRDSAVYFCASGLGGRGNTEAFFGQGTRLTVV.

This chain connects TRBV23-1 to TRBJ1-2; D not certain. TRBV23-1 is known as an ORF, though its function is uncertain. V was cut by 0 bases and J by 8 bases, with 19 bases left in between. The CDR3 has 16 amino acids. DNA of the CDR3: TGCGCCAGCAGTCAATCGTGTTTGCACAGCACGGGGGGCTACACCTTC. Translated, it gives CASSQSCLHSTGGYTF.

DNA of the CDR3: TGTGCCAGCAGCTTGTTTTCAGGGAAGACTGAAGCTTTCTTT. Protein sequence: CASSLFSGKTEAFF. The V gene is TRBV7-9, the J gene TRBJ1-1; possible D gene TRBD1, 5 bases. Germline CDR1 SEHNR, CDR2 FQNEAQ (reference sequence). V was cut by 3 bases and J by 5 bases, with 13 bases left in between. This CDR3 is 14 amino acids long.

The chain is built from TRBV4-1 and TRBJ2-1, with 9 bases fitting TRBD1. After removal of 2 bases from V and 0 bases from J, the junction contained 5 bases not matched to a gene. This CDR3 spans 17 amino acids. In germline, CDR1 is MGHRA, CDR2 YSYEKL. The CDR3 loop is CASSQQPGQGSYNEQFF. The CDR3 bases are TGCGCCAGCAGCCAACAACCGGGACAGGGCTCCTACAATGAGCAGTTCTTC.